This TCR beta chain was documented in a study of shared clonotypes between healthy human individuals. Free of recent acute infections or vaccinations, the donors were healthy HIV-negative adults. Germline V gives CDR1 ENHRY, CDR2 SYGVKD. There are 16 residues in the CDR3. The germline V and J ends were trimmed by 6 bases and 5 bases, with 22 bases remaining between them. Profiled with immunoSEQ multiplex PCR; TCRdb holds only in-frame clones, not every one. This sample carries some 2,500,000 clones, approximately 94% of them seen once, and the ten largest clones take approximately 0.36%. Regarding the study as a whole: It was observed that approximately 5% of naive CD4 clonotypes were shared across a handful of donors. Deeper or shallower sequencing was expected to change how clonotypes are shared among donors.

The table lists this clone with a count of one. Its cognate antigen is unknown. The sequenced sample was naive CD4+ T cells from PBMCs. As for subset: CD45RA+ positively selected. The receptor was derived from a man aged 18 to 35 in good health. Some clones in this sample may be carry-over from other donors' samples. The chain is built from TRBV10-3 and TRBJ2-5; D could derive from TRBD1 or TRBD2 (5 bases each). CDR3 in amino acids: CAISATRGPPRETQYF. CDR3 DNA: TGTGCCATCAGCGCTACTAGGGGTCCTCCGAGGGAGACCCAGTACTTC.